This is a list of T cell receptor beta chains from one sample in a study of cytomegalovirus exposure and HLA in healthy donors. Assay used: immunoSEQ multiplex PCR; TCRdb lists only in-frame clones, some missing. Here the sample spans over 200,000 clones, roughly 87% being singletons. Sequenced sample: PBMCs. These receptors originate from a man aged 35-49 years in good health and CMV-seropositive. Both conserved end residues are part of each CDR3. A D gene is named only where the DNA matches it firmly. Clone size is stated in some rows and not others, as once, few, many or a class when expanded.

d_call j_call clone_size v_call cdr3_nt cdr3_aa
TRBD2 TRBJ2-1 . TRBV19 TGTGCCAGTAGTAAACTAGCGGCCTCCGGGAATGAGCAGTTCTTC CASSKLAASGNEQFF
. TRBJ1-1 many TRBV29-1 TGCAGCGATATGACAGAGAACACTGAAGCTTTCTTT CSDMTENTEAFF
. TRBJ2-6 . TRBV2 TGTGCCAGCAGGTACGGCAGGGGTGCTCTTGGGGCCAACGTCCTGACTTTC CASRYGRGALGANVLTF
. TRBJ2-3 once TRBV9 TGTGCCAGCAGCGTAGTGGCGGGATCCTACACAGATACGCAGTATTTT CASSVVAGSYTDTQYF
. TRBJ2-1 . TRBV19 TGTGCCAGTAGTCGGGACACTTACAATGAGCAGTTCTTC CASSRDTYNEQFF
TRBD1 TRBJ1-2 . TRBV30 TGTGCCTGGAGTGTAGGTACAGGGGGCGGCTATGGCTACACCTTC CAWSVGTGGGYGYTF
. TRBJ1-4 . TRBV5-4 TGTGCCAGCAGCTCTAACAGGGCCGTTAATGAAAAACTGTTTTTT CASSSNRAVNEKLFF
. TRBJ2-1 . TRBV19 TGTGCCAGTAGAGACTTCGGGCAGGGCTACAATGAGCAGTTCTTC CASRDFGQGYNEQFF
. TRBJ2-7 . TRBV29-1 TGCAGCGTTGAAGATGGTGAGAACTACGAGCAGTACTTC CSVEDGENYEQYF
. TRBJ1-5 . TRBV6-1 TGTGCCAGCAGCGCAGTCGGAGGCAGCAATCAGCCCCAGCATTTT CASSAVGGSNQPQHF
TRBD1 TRBJ2-1 . TRBV7-3 TGTGCCAGCAGCTCGATTGGACAGGCCTCCTACAATGAGCAGTTCTTC CASSSIGQASYNEQFF
. TRBJ1-5 . TRBV19 TGTGCCAGTACCCCGTGGGAGGGGAATCAGCCCCAGCATTTT CASTPWEGNQPQHF
. TRBJ2-2 . TRBV7-6 TGTGCCAGCAGCTTAGAATTCCCACAACCCCTCACCGGGGAGCTGTTTTTT CASSLEFPQPLTGELFF
. TRBJ2-3 . TRBV9 TGTGCCAGCAGCGCCAGGAAGCCCACAGATACGCAGTATTTT CASSARKPTDTQYF
TRBD1 TRBJ2-3 . TRBV11-2 TGTGCCAGCAGTAACAGGGGCGGCTCATGGACAGATACGCAGTATTTT CASSNRGGSWTDTQYF
. TRBJ1-5 . TRBV4-1 TGCGCCAGCAGCCAAGACGAACTAGTCCAAGGAATCACCCAGCATTTT CASSQDELVQGITQHF
TRBD1 TRBJ1-1 few TRBV6-1 TGTGCCAGCAGTGGAGACAGGGACGGTGAAGCTTTCTTT CASSGDRDGEAFF
. TRBJ1-5 . TRBV2 TGTGCCAGCAGTGAGTGGCAGGGAAGCAATCAGCCCCAGCATTTT CASSEWQGSNQPQHF
TRBD1 TRBJ2-7 . TRBV2 TGTGCCAGCAGGCTATTTACAGGGGCGGCCTCGGGGGAGCAGTACTTC CASRLFTGAASGEQYF
. TRBJ1-1 many TRBV19 TGTGCCAGTAGTATAGATGGAGGTGGTGAAGCTTTCTTT CASSIDGGGEAFF